This TCR beta chain was recovered during a study of T cell responses to AZD1222 COVID-19 vaccine. Regarding the study as a whole: A mostly white British donor set with more females was recruited, and clonal diversity was possibly underestimated. Seropositive AZD1222 recipients at baseline numbered only five to seven. Close to half of all spike-specific TCRs reportedly target regions of the variants that are unmutated.

For this clone: What it binds is not known.

This table comes from immunoSEQ multiplex PCR, and its TCRdb copy is limited to in-frame clones, with some not included. This table holds approximately 120,000 clones, roughly 88% found once. The V and J ends lost 1 base and 6 bases respectively, with 21 bases between them. This CDR3 spans 17 amino acids. In germline, CDR1 is MGHRA, CDR2 YSYEKL. The chain employs TRBV4-1 and TRBJ1-1; no firm D call. This material consisted of peripheral blood, taken on day 0 of AZD1222 vaccination. The clonotype was recovered from an adult in good health. The CDR3 region has the DNA TGCGCCAGCAGCCAAGGGGATATTAGGTTCGATAGCCCTGAAGCTTTCTTT. Translating it yields CASSQGDIRFDSPEAFF.